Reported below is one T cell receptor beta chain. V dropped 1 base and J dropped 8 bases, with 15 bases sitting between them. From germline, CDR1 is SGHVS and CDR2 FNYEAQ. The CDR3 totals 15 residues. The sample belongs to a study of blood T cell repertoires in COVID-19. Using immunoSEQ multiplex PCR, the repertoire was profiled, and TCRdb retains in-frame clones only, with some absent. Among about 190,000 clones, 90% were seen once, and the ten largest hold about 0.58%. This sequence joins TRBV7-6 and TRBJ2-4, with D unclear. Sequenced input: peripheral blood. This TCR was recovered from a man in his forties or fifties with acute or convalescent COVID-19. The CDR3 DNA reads TGTGCCAGCAGCTTAGAGCCCAGGCCGGCCGACATTCAGTACTTC. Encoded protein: CASSLEPRPADIQYF. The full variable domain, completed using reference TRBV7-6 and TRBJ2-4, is GAGVSQSPRYKVTKRGQDVALRCDPISGHVSLYWYRQALGQGPEFLTYFNYEAQQDKSGLPNDRFSAERPEGSISTLTIQRTEQRDSAMYRCASSLEPRPADIQYFGAGTRLSVL.